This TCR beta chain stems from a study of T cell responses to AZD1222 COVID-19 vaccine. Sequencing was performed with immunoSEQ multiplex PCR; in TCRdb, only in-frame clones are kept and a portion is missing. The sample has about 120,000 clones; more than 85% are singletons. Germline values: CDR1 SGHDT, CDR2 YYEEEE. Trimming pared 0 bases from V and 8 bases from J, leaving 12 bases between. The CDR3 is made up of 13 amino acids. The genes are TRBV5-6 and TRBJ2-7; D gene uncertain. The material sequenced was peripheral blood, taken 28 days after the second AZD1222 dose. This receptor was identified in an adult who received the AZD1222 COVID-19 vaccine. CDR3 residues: CASSLGRQHQQYF. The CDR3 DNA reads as TGTGCCAGCAGCTTGGGACGCCAACACCAGCAGTACTTC.